This T cell receptor (beta chain) appears in the sequencing data of a study of shared clonotypes between healthy human individuals. Looking at the study overall: The study drew on a couple of women and a few men aged 18 to 49 as donors.

The study, taken as a whole, reports: Clonotype sharing among donors likely depends on sequencing depth.

Trimming took 8 bases from V and 3 from J, leaving 11 bases between them. The CDR3 is made up of 13 amino acids. The germline CDR1 and CDR2 sequences are SNHLY and FYNNEI. Comments on this clone: As yet, its antigen is unknown.

Clones were read by immunoSEQ multiplex PCR, and TCRdb kept only the in-frame ones, dropping some. The repertoire holds roughly 1,500,000 clones, around 98% seen once, with around 0.47% in the top ten. This receptor was obtained from a man between 25 and 39 years old in good health. Sequencing used naive CD4+ T cells sorted from blood. Subset reported: CD45RA+ positively selected. This rearrangement joins TRBV2 to TRBJ1-5, with TRBD1 as a possible D gene (6 bases). Here the CDR3 reads CASEQGPNQPQHF. DNA of the CDR3: TGTGCCAGCGAACAGGGTCCCAATCAGCCCCAGCATTTT.